This T cell receptor beta chain was identified during a study of cytomegalovirus exposure and HLA in healthy donors. Across the study: Earlier, 150 million to 200 million T cells were analyzed, and 90 million to 140 million unique TCR beta sequences were found among them.

Amplification used 60 Vbeta primers and 13 Jbeta primers. The assay was immunoSEQ multiplex PCR, and TCRdb's table has in-frame clones only and misses some. The sample yields around 63,000 clones, around three quarters seen once. Findings and limits, study-wide: A prior analysis recorded that most TCR beta V segments were productive about 90% or about 30% of the time. Clonal expansion, a later analysis showed, was greater in HLA-associated TCR beta chains than in equally common others.

Worth noting for this clone: Its antigen is undetermined.

Germline CDR1 and CDR2: MNHNS and SASEGT. The CDR3 is 15 amino acids. V gave up 6 bases and J gave up 1 base, with 15 bases separating them. This sequence joins TRBV6-1 and TRBJ1-2; D not certain. Material: PBMCs. This receptor was identified in a man aged 55-75 years in good health and CMV-seropositive. CDR3 loop: CASSVGTAINYGYTF. CDR3 in DNA: TGTGCCAGCAGCGTAGGCACAGCCATTAACTATGGCTACACCTTC.